In its sample, the clone carrying this T cell receptor beta chain was seen many times. CDR3 length: 17 amino acids. Trimming cost V 1 base and J 0 bases; bases outside gene matches: 7. Germline loops: CDR1 DFQATT, CDR2 SNEGSKA (reference sequence). The data derive from a study of T-cell reconstitution after alpha-beta-depleted transplantation in children. Unique molecular identifiers were incorporated into the prepared TCRbeta library. TCRdb analysed the PCR reads with MiXCR anew, one entry per CDR3 protein. The data show some 220,000 distinct CDR3 sequences, 11% seen once. This chain joins TRBV20-1 and TRBJ2-1; 9 bases match TRBD2. This TCR derives from a child in the first two years of life with acute myeloid leukemia, due to receive a stem cell transplant. The sequencing used PBMCs, collected before TCRalphabeta/CD19-depleted stem cell transplant. In nucleotides, the CDR3 is TGCAGTGCTAGAGTCCATAGCGGGAGTACCTCCTACAATGAGCAGTTCTTC. Encoded protein: CSARVHSGSTSYNEQFF.